This T cell receptor (beta chain) was identified during a study of cytomegalovirus exposure and HLA in healthy donors. Study findings and constraints: Overall, around 150 TCR beta chains were annotated as cytomegalovirus-associated. A missense variant in DCLRE1C was later tied to TCR beta V- and J-gene trimming. In a later analysis, at a false discovery rate of 0.05, approximately 18,000 TCR beta sequences were associated with HLA alleles.

In the PCR, 60 Vbeta and 13 Jbeta primers were used. Measured with immunoSEQ multiplex PCR; TCRdb has only the in-frame clones, and not every one. Among approximately 120,000 clones listed, around 84% were seen once. The CDR3 covers 15 residues. CDR1 and CDR2 from the germline V gene are MNHEY and SVGAGI. V was clipped by 7 bases and J by 3 bases, with 18 bases between them. Regarding this clone: Its matching antigen is unknown.

The TCR sequence derives from a middle-aged woman in good health and CMV-seronegative. Sequencing was performed on PBMCs. V and J are TRBV6-5 and TRBJ1-1; no reliable D call. CDR3 nucleotides: TGTGCCAGCACCAACCGGCCTCCTGCGGACACTGAAGCTTTCTTT. It specifies CASTNRPPADTEAFF.